The next 2 T cell receptor beta chains were all read from a single sample in a study of T cell clones after liver transplantation. Sequenced by immunoSEQ multiplex PCR; TCRdb stores in-frame clones only, minus some. The sample holds approximately 55,000 clones, 71% seen once. Here the sequenced sample was CD4+ T cells from blood, taken before liver transplant. These receptors were collected from a human donor who received a liver transplant.

The rearrangement links TRBV15 to TRBJ1-5; TRBD1 agrees at 7 bases. Germline V gene lookup returns CDR1 LNHNV and CDR2 YYDKDF (reference sequence). V dropped 3 bases and J dropped 4; count of bases not matched to a gene: 3. The CDR3 has 14 residues. The DNA for the CDR3 is TGTGCCACCAGCAGTGGACAGGAGAATCAGCCCCAGCATTTT. It encodes CATSSGQENQPQHF.

The V call is TRBV4-2, the J call TRBJ2-7, with 9 bases aligning to TRBD2. CDR1 is LGHNA and CDR2 is YNFKEQ in the germline V gene. Unmatched junction bases numbered 6, after V lost 1 base and J lost 5 bases. CDR3 length: 15 residues. The CDR3 nucleotides read TGTGCCAGCAGCCAAGGAGGCGGGGGGGCCGACGAGCAGTACTTC. This codes for CASSQGGGGADEQYF.